This TCR beta chain was found in a study of cytomegalovirus exposure and HLA in healthy donors. For the study at large: Falling in the Caucasian-associated ancestry cluster were about 83% of some 400 genotyped donors.

V was cut by 6 bases and J by 2 bases, with 12 bases left in between. The CDR3 is made up of 13 amino acids. Germline V gives CDR1 SGHRS, CDR2 YFSETQ. Primers for the PCR totalled 60 Vbeta and 13 Jbeta. Generated by immunoSEQ multiplex PCR, the TCRdb table keeps only in-frame clones and is missing some. This sample contains 150,000 to 200,000 clones. Sequencing was performed on PBMCs. The receptor's source is a woman aged 18-30 years in good health and CMV-seropositive. The chain recombines TRBV5-1 with TRBJ2-7; D may be TRBD1 (6 bases). In DNA form, the CDR3 reads TGCGCCAGCACCCAGGACAGCCCCTACGAGCAGTACTTC. This encodes CASTQDSPYEQYF.